These 19 T cell receptor beta chains originate from one sample sequenced in a study of cytomegalovirus exposure and HLA in healthy donors. PCR involved 60 Vbeta and 13 Jbeta primers. Profiling relied on immunoSEQ multiplex PCR, and the TCRdb table lists in-frame clones only, not all of them. The sample has some 170,000 clones; 65% to 80% are singletons. The sequencing sample was made of PBMCs. The receptors stem from a man younger than 30 in good health and CMV-seropositive.

V gene TRBV28 combines with J gene TRBJ2-1; a weak D match, TRBD1 (6 bases). Per germline, CDR1 MDHEN and CDR2 SYDVKM. V was shortened by 1 base and J by 2 bases, with 12 bases between the two germline ends. The CDR3 covers 16 residues. This CDR3 reads CASSLLAGAAYNEQFF. For the CDR3, the DNA is TGTGCCAGCAGTTTATTGGCAGGGGCGGCCTACAATGAGCAGTTCTTC.

The rearrangement links TRBV18 to TRBJ2-1; TRBD2 agrees at 9 bases. This CDR3 comprises 15 residues. Losses at the gene ends were 6 bases for V and 1 base for J; bases not matched to a gene: 4. The germline V gene has CDR1 KGHSH and CDR2 LQKENI. Written as DNA, the CDR3 is TGTGCCAGCTCCCCGACTAGCGGATCCTACAATGAGCAGTTCTTC. As protein: CASSPTSGSYNEQFF.

This clone has just a few counts. The chain links TRBV16 to TRBJ1-1; the match to TRBD1 covers 10 bases. The J segment lost 8 bases and the V segment lost 4 bases, leaving 7 bases of the junction unmatched. The CDR3 totals 14 residues. CDR1 is KGHSY, CDR2 FQNENV, per germline. The CDR3 DNA reads TGTGCCAGCAGCCGTTTGGGACAGGGGATCGAAGCTTTCTTT. Amino acids: CASSRLGQGIEAFF.

This clone occurred a few times. V gene TRBV7-2 combines with J gene TRBJ2-3, with 7 bases matching TRBD1. CDR3 length equals 16 residues. Germline V gene sequence: CDR1 SGHTA, CDR2 FQGNSA. V shed 0 bases, J shed 6 bases, and the junction held 9 bases outside the gene matches. CDR3 DNA sequence: TGTGCCAGCAGCTTAGCCAGACAGGGCGCTTGGGATACGCAGTATTTT. Its translation: CASSLARQGAWDTQYF.

This clone occurred a few times. The chain uses TRBV29-1 and TRBJ1-1, with D perhaps TRBD1 (5 bases). Germline CDR1 SQVTM, CDR2 ANQGSEA. This CDR3 spans 15 amino acids. Trimming pared 6 bases from V and 4 bases from J, leaving 21 bases between. The CDR3 DNA is TGCAGCGTCTCCGGGCCGGTGGGGCGACGCACTGAAGCTTTCTTT. Its translation: CSVSGPVGRRTEAFF.

The rearrangement links TRBV5-5 to TRBJ2-7, with 7 positions matching TRBD1. V lost 1 base and J lost 3; bases outside the gene matches: 4. Germline V CDR1 and CDR2: SGHKS, YYEKEE (reference sequence). The CDR3 sequence is 14 residues long. The CDR3 DNA follows: TGTGCCAGCAGCTTGTATGGGACAGTCTACGAGCAGTACGTC. Encoded protein: CASSLYGTVYEQYV.

This clone was picked up a small number of times. The rearrangement uses TRBV5-1 and TRBJ1-5, with D possibly matching TRBD1 (6 bases). Trimming cost V 4 bases and J 5 bases, with 10 bases left between them. The germline V gene encodes CDR1 SGHRS and CDR2 YFSETQ. The CDR3 is 13 residues long. The CDR3 DNA follows: TGCGCCAGCAGCACACAGGGTGATCAGCCCCAGCATTTT. As protein: CASSTQGDQPQHF.

V usage is TRBV30 and J usage is TRBJ2-1; maybe TRBD1 (7 bases). The CDR3 has 14 amino acids. CDR1 is GTSNPN and CDR2 is SVGIG in the germline V gene (reference sequence). With 5 bases removed from V and 4 bases from J, the gap between germline ends came to 15 bases. CDR3 sequence reads: CAWGAGQTYNEQFF. For the CDR3, the DNA is TGTGCCTGGGGCGCGGGACAGACATACAATGAGCAGTTCTTC.

The CDR3 protein is CASSSTPAGLSEQYV. CDR3 DNA sequence: TGTGCCAGCAGCTCTACCCCGGCAGGGCTTTCCGAGCAGTACGTC. V usage is TRBV5-4 and J usage is TRBJ2-7; the D gene is possibly TRBD1 (5 bases). Trimming shortened V by 3 bases and J by 6 bases, and 19 bases separated the two germline ends. Germline CDR1 is SGHNT and CDR2 is YYREEE (reference sequence). This CDR3 spans 15 amino acids.

The rearrangement links TRBV19 to TRBJ1-3, with D maybe TRBD1 (5 bases). This CDR3 has 14 residues. The V and J ends lost 6 bases and 0 bases respectively, with 9 bases between them. Germline V CDR1 and CDR2: LNHDA, SQIVND (reference sequence). The DNA of the CDR3 is TGTGCCAGTAGCCCAGGGCACTCTGGAAACACCATATATTTT. Its translation: CASSPGHSGNTIYF.

This rearrangement joins TRBV27 to TRBJ1-4; maybe TRBD1 (5 bases). Per germline, CDR1 MNHEY and CDR2 SMNVEV (reference sequence). The CDR3 extends over 15 amino acids. Trimming took 11 bases from V and 0 from J, leaving 16 bases between them. The CDR3 DNA sequence: TGTGCCCAATCCTCCAGGGTCACAACTAATGAAAAACTGTTTTTT. This translates into CAQSSRVTTNEKLFF.

This clone was seen more than once but under ten times. The V call is TRBV2, the J call TRBJ1-6, with a tentative D call TRBD1 (6 bases). Germline V gene lookup returns CDR1 SNHLY and CDR2 FYNNEI. There are 16 residues in the CDR3. V dropped 4 bases and J dropped 1 base, with 11 bases sitting between them. Here the CDR3 reads CASSGGRGSYNSPLHF. CDR3 in DNA: TGTGCCAGCAGTGGGGGAAGGGGGTCCTATAATTCACCCCTCCACTTT.

This clone turned up a few times. The J gene is TRBJ2-1, the V gene TRBV25-1; D uncertain. Germline V gene sequence: CDR1 MGHDK, CDR2 SYGVNS. The CDR3 runs 11 residues. Trimming pared 4 bases from V and 9 bases from J, leaving 7 bases between. The chain's CDR3 is CASSGPGEQFF. Here the CDR3 DNA reads TGTGCCAGCAGTGGCCCGGGTGAGCAGTTCTTC.

This clone was recorded once. V and J are TRBV10-3 and TRBJ1-2, with a tentative D call TRBD1 (5 bases). With 6 bases removed from V and 6 bases from J, the gap between germline ends came to 11 bases. The germline V gene has CDR1 ENHRY and CDR2 SYGVKD. CDR3 length equals 12 residues. The CDR3 DNA is TGTGCCATCAGGCGGGGGACTCATGGCTACACCTTC. Translation: CAIRRGTHGYTF.

This chain uses TRBV9 with TRBJ2-3; D remains unclear. Germline-derived CDR1 and CDR2 are SGDLS and YYNGEE. Trimming left V 0 bases short and J 0 bases short, with 2 bases between. This CDR3 is 13 amino acids long. As DNA, the CDR3 is TGTGCCAGCAGCGTAGCTAGCACAGATACGCAGTATTTT. It translates to CASSVASTDTQYF.

This chain joins TRBV30 and TRBJ2-2; 8 bases map to TRBD2. Per the germline V gene, CDR1 is GTSNPN and CDR2 is SVGIG (reference sequence). CDR3 size: 15 residues. After removal of 2 bases from V and 3 bases from J, the junction contained 5 bases not matched to a gene. CDR3 DNA sequence: TGTGCCTGGAGTCCCGGGCGGGGGGACACCGGGGAGCTGTTTTTT. It translates to CAWSPGRGDTGELFF.

The CDR3 sequence is CASSLRGAGMNTEAFF. The CDR3 coding sequence is TGTGCCAGCAGTCTAAGAGGAGCGGGGATGAACACTGAAGCTTTCTTT. The rearrangement joins TRBV11-2 to TRBJ1-1; no clear D. Per germline, CDR1 SGHAT and CDR2 FQNNGV. The germline V and J ends were trimmed by 6 bases and 0 bases, with 17 bases remaining between them. This CDR3 contains 16 residues.

This clone was recorded only once. The chain recombines TRBV5-4 with TRBJ2-5, with 7 bases matching TRBD1. CDR3 length equals 15 residues. Germline values: CDR1 SGHNT, CDR2 YYREEE (reference sequence). The V and J ends lost 4 bases and 4 bases, in that order; junction bases with no gene match: 10. CDR3 bases: TGTGCCAGCAGCCATGACAGGGCCCCGGCAGAGACCCAGTACTTC. The encoded protein is CASSHDRAPAETQYF. The whole variable domain, remainder taken from reference TRBV5-4 and TRBJ2-5, is ETGVTQSPTHLIKTRGQQVTLRCSSQSGHNTVSWYQQALGQGPQFIFQYYREEENGRGNFPPRFSGLQFPNYSSELNVNALELDDSALYLCASSHDRAPAETQYFGPGTRLLVL.

This rearrangement joins TRBV6-5 to TRBJ1-4, with 9 bases lining up with TRBD1. V lost 4 bases to trimming and J lost 8 bases; unmatched junction nucleotides: 11. CDR3 size: 16 residues. Per the germline V gene, CDR1 is MNHEY and CDR2 is SVGAGI. The chain's CDR3 is CASSSKPGQGREKLFF. The CDR3 bases are TGTGCCAGCAGTTCCAAACCGGGACAGGGAAGGGAAAAACTGTTTTTT.